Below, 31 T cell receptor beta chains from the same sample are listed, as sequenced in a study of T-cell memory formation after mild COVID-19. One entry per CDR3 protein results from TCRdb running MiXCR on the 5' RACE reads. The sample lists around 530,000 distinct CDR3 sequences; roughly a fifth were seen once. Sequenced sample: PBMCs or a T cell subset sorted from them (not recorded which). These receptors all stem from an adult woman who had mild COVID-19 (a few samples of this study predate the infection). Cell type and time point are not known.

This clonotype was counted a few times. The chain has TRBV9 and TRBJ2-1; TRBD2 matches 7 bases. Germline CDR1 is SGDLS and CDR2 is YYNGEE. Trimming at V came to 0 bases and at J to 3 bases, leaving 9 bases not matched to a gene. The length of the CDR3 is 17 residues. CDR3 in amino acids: CASSVEGVGGFYNEQFF. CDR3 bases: TGTGCCAGCAGCGTAGAAGGGGTCGGGGGGTTCTACAATGAGCAGTTCTTC.

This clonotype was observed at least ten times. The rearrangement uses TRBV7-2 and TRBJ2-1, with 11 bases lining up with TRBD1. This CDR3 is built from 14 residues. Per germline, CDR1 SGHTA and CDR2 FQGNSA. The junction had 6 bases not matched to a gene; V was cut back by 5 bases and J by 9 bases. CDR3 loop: CASSPGQGAIEQFF. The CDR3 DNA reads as TGTGCCAGCAGCCCTGGACAGGGGGCGATTGAGCAGTTCTTC.

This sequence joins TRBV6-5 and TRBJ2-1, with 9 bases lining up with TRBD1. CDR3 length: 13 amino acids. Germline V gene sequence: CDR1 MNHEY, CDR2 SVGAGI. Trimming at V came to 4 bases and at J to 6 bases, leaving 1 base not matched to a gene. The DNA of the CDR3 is TGTGCCAGCAGTTCACAGGGGGCCAATGAGCAGTTCTTC. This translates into CASSSQGANEQFF.

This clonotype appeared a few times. In DNA form, the CDR3 reads TGTGCCAGCAGTGACGACGGGGCCAACGTCCTGACTTTC. This translates into CASSDDGANVLTF. This chain links TRBV6-4 with TRBJ2-6, with no clear D. Germline CDR1 reads MRHNA; CDR2 reads SNTAGT. The V gene lost 2 bases and the J gene lost 4 bases, with 3 bases spanning the gap. The CDR3 is 13 amino acids.

CDR3 sequence (DNA): TGTGCCAGCAGGAGCGATCAAAGGGTCGTGAATTCACCCCTCCACTTT. This codes for CASRSDQRVVNSPLHF. The rearrangement joins TRBV7-2 to TRBJ1-6, with D unclear. From germline, CDR1 is SGHTA and CDR2 FQGNSA. The CDR3 contains 16 residues. Between the trimmed V and J ends, which lost 6 bases and 7 bases, there was a span of 19 bases.

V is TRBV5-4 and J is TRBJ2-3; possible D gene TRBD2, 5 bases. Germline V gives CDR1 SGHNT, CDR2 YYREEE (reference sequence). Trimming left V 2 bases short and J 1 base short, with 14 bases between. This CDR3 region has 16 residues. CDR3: CASSLGLGSGTDTQYF. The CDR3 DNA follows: TGTGCCAGCAGCTTAGGGCTAGGGAGTGGCACAGATACGCAGTATTTT.

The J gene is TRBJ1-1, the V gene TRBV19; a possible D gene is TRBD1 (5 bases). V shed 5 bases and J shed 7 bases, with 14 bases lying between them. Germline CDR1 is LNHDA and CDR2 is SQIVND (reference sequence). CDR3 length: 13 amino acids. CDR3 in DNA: TGTGCCAGTAGTTCCGGAGCAAGGGGTGAAGCTTTCTTT. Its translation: CASSSGARGEAFF.

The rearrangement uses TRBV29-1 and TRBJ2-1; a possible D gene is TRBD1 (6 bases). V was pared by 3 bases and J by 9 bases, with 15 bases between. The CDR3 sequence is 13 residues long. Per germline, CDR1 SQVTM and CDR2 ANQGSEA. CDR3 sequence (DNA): TGCAGCGTTGACCAATCGTACAGGGTTGAGCAGTTCTTC. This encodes CSVDQSYRVEQFF.

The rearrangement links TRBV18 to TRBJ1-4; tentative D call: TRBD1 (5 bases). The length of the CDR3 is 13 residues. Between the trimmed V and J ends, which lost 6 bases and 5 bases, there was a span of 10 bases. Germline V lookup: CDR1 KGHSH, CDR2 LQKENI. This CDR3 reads CASSGGPNEKLFF. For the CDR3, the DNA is TGTGCCAGCTCTGGGGGTCCGAATGAAAAACTGTTTTTT.

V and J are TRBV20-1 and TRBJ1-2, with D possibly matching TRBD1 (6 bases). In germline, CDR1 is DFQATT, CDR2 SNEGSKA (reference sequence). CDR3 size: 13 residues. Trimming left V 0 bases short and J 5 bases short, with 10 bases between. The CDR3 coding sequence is TGCAGTGCTAGAGAAGGGGGACGGTATGGCTACACCTTC. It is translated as CSAREGGRYGYTF.

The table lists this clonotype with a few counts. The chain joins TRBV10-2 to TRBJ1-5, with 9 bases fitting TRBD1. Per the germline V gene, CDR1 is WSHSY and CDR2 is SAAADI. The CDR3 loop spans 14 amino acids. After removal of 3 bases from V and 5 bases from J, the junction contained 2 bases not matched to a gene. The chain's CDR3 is CASSEQGAHQPQHF. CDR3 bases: TGCGCCAGCAGTGAACAGGGGGCACATCAGCCCCAGCATTTT.

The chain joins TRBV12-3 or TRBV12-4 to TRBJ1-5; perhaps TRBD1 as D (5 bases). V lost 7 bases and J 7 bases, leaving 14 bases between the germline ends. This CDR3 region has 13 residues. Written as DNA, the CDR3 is TGTGCCAGCACCCGGCAGGGACCGCAGCCCCAGCATTTT. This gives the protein CASTRQGPQPQHF.

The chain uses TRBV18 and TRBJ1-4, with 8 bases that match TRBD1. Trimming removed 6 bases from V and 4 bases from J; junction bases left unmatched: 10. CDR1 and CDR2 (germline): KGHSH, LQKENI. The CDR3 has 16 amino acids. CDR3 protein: CASSLLPGQDNEKLFF. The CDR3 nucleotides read TGTGCCAGCTCTCTTCTACCGGGACAGGATAATGAAAAACTGTTTTTT.

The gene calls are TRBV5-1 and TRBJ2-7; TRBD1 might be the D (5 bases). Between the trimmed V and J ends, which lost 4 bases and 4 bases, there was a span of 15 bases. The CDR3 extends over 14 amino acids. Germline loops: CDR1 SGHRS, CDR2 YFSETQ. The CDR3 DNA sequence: TGCGCCAGCAGCCCCTTGTTAGGGGATTACGAGCAGTACTTC. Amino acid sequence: CASSPLLGDYEQYF. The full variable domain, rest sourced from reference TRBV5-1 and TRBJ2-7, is KAGVTQTPRYLIKTRGQQVTLSCSPISGHRSVSWYQQTPGQGLQFLFEYFSETQRNKGNFPGRFSGRQFSNSRSEMNVSTLELGDSALYLCASSPLLGDYEQYFGPGTRLTVT.

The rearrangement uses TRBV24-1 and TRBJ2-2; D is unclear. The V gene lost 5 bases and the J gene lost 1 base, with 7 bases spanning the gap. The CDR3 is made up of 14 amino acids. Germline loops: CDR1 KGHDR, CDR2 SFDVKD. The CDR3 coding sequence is TGTGCCACCAGTGCTCGCGGGAACACCGGGGAGCTGTTTTTT. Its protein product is CATSARGNTGELFF.

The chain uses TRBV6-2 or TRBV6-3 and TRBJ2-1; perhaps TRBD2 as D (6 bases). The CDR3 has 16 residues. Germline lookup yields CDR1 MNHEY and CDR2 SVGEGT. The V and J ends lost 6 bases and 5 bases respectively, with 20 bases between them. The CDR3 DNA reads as TGTGCCAGCAGCTTTAGTCGGGCTAGCGAGAACAATGAGCAGTTCTTC. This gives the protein CASSFSRASENNEQFF.

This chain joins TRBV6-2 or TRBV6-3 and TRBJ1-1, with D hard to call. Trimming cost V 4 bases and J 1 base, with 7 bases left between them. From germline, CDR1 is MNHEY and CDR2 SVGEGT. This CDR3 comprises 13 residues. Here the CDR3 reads CASSLEKNTEAFF. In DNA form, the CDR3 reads TGTGCCAGCAGTTTGGAGAAGAACACTGAAGCTTTCTTT.

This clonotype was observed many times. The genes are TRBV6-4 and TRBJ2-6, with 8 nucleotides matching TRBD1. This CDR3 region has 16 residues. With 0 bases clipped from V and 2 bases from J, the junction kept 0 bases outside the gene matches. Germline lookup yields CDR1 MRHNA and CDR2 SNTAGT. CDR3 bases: TGTGCCAGCAGTGACTCGACAGGGGCTGGGGCCAACGTCCTGACTTTC. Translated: CASSDSTGAGANVLTF.

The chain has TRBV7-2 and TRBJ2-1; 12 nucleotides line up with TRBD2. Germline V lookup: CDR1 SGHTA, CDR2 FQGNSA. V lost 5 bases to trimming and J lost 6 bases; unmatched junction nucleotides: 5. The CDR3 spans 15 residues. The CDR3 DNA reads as TGTGCCAGCAGCCCTAGCGGGAGGGCCTTCAATGAGCAGTTCTTC. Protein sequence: CASSPSGRAFNEQFF.

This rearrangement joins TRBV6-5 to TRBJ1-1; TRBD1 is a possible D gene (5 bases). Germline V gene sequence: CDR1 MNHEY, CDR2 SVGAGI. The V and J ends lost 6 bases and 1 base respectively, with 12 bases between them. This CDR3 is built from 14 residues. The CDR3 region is CASRYPGANTEAFF. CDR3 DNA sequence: TGTGCCAGCAGGTACCCCGGGGCGAACACTGAAGCTTTCTTT.

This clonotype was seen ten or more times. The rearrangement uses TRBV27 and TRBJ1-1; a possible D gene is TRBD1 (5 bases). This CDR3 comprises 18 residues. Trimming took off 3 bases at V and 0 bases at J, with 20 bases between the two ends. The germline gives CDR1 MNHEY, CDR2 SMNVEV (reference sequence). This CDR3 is CASSFTGGSLIMNTEAFF. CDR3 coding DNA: TGTGCCAGCAGTTTCACCGGGGGGAGCCTTATTATGAACACTGAAGCTTTCTTT.

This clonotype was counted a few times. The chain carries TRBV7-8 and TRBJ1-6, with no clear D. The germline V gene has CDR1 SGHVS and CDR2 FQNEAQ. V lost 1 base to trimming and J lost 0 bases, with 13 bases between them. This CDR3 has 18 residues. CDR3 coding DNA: TGTGCCAGCAGCTTAGTACCGAGGACCAGCTCCTATAATTCACCCCTCCACTTT. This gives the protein CASSLVPRTSSYNSPLHF.

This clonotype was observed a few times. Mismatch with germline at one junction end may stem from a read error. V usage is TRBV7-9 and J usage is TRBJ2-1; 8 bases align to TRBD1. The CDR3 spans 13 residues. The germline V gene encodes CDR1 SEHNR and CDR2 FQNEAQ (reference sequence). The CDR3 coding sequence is TGTGCCAGCAGCTTAGGGGGACAGGAGATGCTGGTCTTC. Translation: CASSLGGQEMLVF.

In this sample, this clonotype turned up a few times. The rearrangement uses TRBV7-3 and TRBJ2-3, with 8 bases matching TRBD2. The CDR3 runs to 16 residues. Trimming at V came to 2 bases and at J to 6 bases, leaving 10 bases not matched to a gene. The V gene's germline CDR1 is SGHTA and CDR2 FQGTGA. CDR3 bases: TGTGCCAGCAGCTTATTCCCCGGGGGGGCAGGGGATACGCAGTATTTT. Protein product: CASSLFPGGAGDTQYF.

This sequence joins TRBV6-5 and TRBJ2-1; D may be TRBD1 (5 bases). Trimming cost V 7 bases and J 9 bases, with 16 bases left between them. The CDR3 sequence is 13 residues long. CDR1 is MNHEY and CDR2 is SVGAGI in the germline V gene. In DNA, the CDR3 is TGTGCCAGCACAGGGCTCTTTGACGGTGAGCAGTTCTTC. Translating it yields CASTGLFDGEQFF.

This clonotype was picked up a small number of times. The CDR3 sequence: CASSQLGGTTPLGLTYEQYF. In DNA, the CDR3 is TGCGCCAGCAGCCAGCTAGGGGGGACTACCCCTTTGGGGCTAACCTACGAGCAGTACTTC. V and J are TRBV4-1 and TRBJ2-7, with a possible D match to TRBD2 (7 bases). V dropped 3 bases and J dropped 2 bases, with 29 bases sitting between them. The CDR3 is 20 residues long. From germline, CDR1 is MGHRA and CDR2 YSYEKL.

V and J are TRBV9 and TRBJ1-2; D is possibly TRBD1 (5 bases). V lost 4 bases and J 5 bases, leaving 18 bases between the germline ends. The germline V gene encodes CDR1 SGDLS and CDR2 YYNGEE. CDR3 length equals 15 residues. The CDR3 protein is CASSSEGTAKYGYTF. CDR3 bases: TGTGCCAGCAGCTCAGAGGGGACTGCCAAATATGGCTACACCTTC. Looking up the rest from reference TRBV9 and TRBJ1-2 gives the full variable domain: DSGVTQTPKHLITATGQRVTLRCSPRSGDLSVYWYQQSLDQGLQFLIQYYNGEERAKGNILERFSAQQFPDLHSELNLSSLELGDSALYFCASSSEGTAKYGYTFGSGTRLTVV.

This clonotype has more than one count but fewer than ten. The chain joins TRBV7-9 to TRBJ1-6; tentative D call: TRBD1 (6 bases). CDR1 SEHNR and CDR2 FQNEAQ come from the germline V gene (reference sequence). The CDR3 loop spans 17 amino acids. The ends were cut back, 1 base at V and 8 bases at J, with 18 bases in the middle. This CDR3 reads CASSLGAGVGGYSPLHF. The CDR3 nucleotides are TGTGCCAGCAGCTTAGGCGCAGGGGTAGGGGGTTATTCACCCCTCCACTTT. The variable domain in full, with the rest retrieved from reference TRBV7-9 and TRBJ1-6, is DTGVSQNPRHKITKRGQNVTFRCDPISEHNRLYWYRQTLGQGPEFLTYFQNEAQLEKSRLLSDRFSAERPKGSFSTLEIQRTEQGDSAMYLCASSLGAGVGGYSPLHFGNGTRLTVT.

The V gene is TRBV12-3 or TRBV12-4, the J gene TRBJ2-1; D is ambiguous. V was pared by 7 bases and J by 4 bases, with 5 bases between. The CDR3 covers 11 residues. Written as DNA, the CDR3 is TGTGCCAGCACCGAATACAATGAGCAGTTCTTC. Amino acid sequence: CASTEYNEQFF.

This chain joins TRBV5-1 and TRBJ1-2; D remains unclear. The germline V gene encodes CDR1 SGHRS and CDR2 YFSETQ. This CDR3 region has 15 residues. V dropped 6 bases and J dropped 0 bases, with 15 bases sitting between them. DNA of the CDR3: TGCGCCAGCAAGGACGGAGATACAGCTAACTATGGCTACACCTTC. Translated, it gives CASKDGDTANYGYTF.

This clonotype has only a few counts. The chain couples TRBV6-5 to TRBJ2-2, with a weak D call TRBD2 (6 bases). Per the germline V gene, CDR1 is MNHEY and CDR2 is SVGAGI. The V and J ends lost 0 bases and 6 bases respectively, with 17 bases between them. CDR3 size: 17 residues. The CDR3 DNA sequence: TGTGCCAGCAGTTACTCGACACGGGGGTCGTTAGCCGGGGAGCTGTTTTTT. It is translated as CASSYSTRGSLAGELFF.